The 24 T cell receptor beta chains listed next were all sequenced from one sample in a study of blood T cell repertoires in COVID-19. The table came from immunoSEQ multiplex PCR; TCRdb's copy has only in-frame clones and leaves some out. The sample lists under 95,000 clones, roughly nine tenths occurring once. Material: peripheral blood. These receptors originate from a man in his fifties or sixties with COVID-19, enrolled during active disease.

J is TRBJ2-4 and V is TRBV5-1; 9 nucleotides align to TRBD1. Losses at the gene ends were 1 base for V and 6 bases for J; bases not matched to a gene: 11. Germline CDR1 SGHRS, CDR2 YFSETQ. The CDR3 covers 17 residues. In DNA form, the CDR3 reads TGCGCCAGCAGCTTGTTAAGTTCCTCGGGACAGGGAAACATTCAGTACTTC. It codes for CASSLLSSSGQGNIQYF.

This clone is a singleton in its sample. This rearrangement joins TRBV5-1 to TRBJ2-2, with D tentatively TRBD1 (6 bases). The CDR3 is 15 residues long. V was clipped by 4 bases and J by 1 base, with 11 bases between them. Germline loops: CDR1 SGHRS, CDR2 YFSETQ. The CDR3 is CASSPPQGNTGELFF. In DNA form, the CDR3 reads TGCGCCAGCAGCCCACCACAGGGGAACACCGGGGAGCTGTTTTTT.

V usage is TRBV27 and J usage is TRBJ1-4; TRBD1 might be the D (6 bases). The germline CDR1 and CDR2 sequences are MNHEY and SMNVEV (reference sequence). The CDR3 is 14 residues long. The germline V and J ends were trimmed by 5 bases and 8 bases, with 15 bases remaining between them. The CDR3 loop is CASSRDRSGEKLFF. In nucleotides, the CDR3 is TGTGCCAGCAGTCGCGACAGGTCTGGGGAAAAACTGTTTTTT. Drawing the rest from reference TRBV27 and TRBJ1-4, the complete variable domain is EAQVTQNPRYLITVTGKKLTVTCSQNMNHEYMSWYRQDPGLGLRQIYYSMNVEVTDKGDVPEGYKVSRKEKRNFPLILESPSPNQTSLYFCASSRDRSGEKLFFGSGTQLSVL.

The CDR3 is CASSSGTSIHNEQFF. The CDR3 nucleotides read TGTGCCAGCAGTTCCGGGACTAGCATACACAATGAGCAGTTCTTC. The V call is TRBV7-9, the J call TRBJ2-1; 9 bases line up with TRBD2. Germline loops: CDR1 SEHNR, CDR2 FQNEAQ (reference sequence). There are 15 residues in the CDR3. Germline trimming cut 6 bases from V and 5 bases from J; bases unmatched to any gene: 8. Complete variable domain (other parts from reference TRBV7-9 and TRBJ2-1): DTGVSQNPRHKITKRGQNVTFRCDPISEHNRLYWYRQTLGQGPEFLTYFQNEAQLEKSRLLSDRFSAERPKGSFSTLEIQRTEQGDSAMYLCASSSGTSIHNEQFFGPGTRLTVL.

This chain connects TRBV30 to TRBJ2-3, with 9 bases lining up with TRBD1. The ends lost 2 bases at V and 9 bases at J; junction bases unmatched: 6. There are 13 residues in the CDR3. The germline gives CDR1 GTSNPN, CDR2 SVGIG (reference sequence). CDR3 coding DNA: TGTGCCTGGAGTCCCTTCGGACAGGGGACGCAGTATTTT. It yields the protein CAWSPFGQGTQYF.

The chain recombines TRBV5-3 with TRBJ2-1, with a tentative D call TRBD1 (5 bases). TRBV5-3 is an open reading frame whose function is uncertain. This CDR3 contains 12 residues. Trimming shortened V by 3 bases and J by 10 bases, and 11 bases separated the two germline ends. The CDR3 DNA is TGTGCCAGAAGCTGGACACAGATGGAGCAGTTCTTC. Translated, it gives CARSWTQMEQFF.

The chain has TRBV28 and TRBJ2-7, with 8 positions matching TRBD2. Germline V lookup: CDR1 MDHEN, CDR2 SYDVKM. The trim removed 4 bases at V and 2 bases at J, leaving 7 bases unmatched. This CDR3 spans 15 amino acids. The CDR3 protein is CASSSRLAPAYEQYF. The CDR3, as DNA: TGTGCCAGCAGTTCCCGACTAGCGCCTGCCTACGAGCAGTACTTC.

J is TRBJ1-1 and V is TRBV27, with D possibly TRBD1 on 5 matching bases. Between the trimmed V and J ends, which lost 8 bases and 1 base, there was a span of 14 bases. This CDR3 comprises 14 residues. Germline CDR1 is MNHEY and CDR2 is SMNVEV (reference sequence). CDR3 DNA sequence: TGTGCCAGCGGTCCCTTCGACAGGAACACTGAAGCTTTCTTT. Translating it yields CASGPFDRNTEAFF.

This chain uses TRBV18 with TRBJ2-3; 9 nucleotides align to TRBD2. Germline V gives CDR1 KGHSH, CDR2 LQKENI. Germline trimming cut 1 base from V and 3 bases from J; bases unmatched to any gene: 5. This CDR3 region has 16 residues. CDR3 nucleotide sequence: TGTGCCAGCTCACCACTTTGGCGGGAGGGAACAGATACGCAGTATTTT. Amino acids: CASSPLWREGTDTQYF. Looking up the rest from reference TRBV18 and TRBJ2-3 gives the full variable domain: NAGVMQNPRHLVRRRGQEARLRCSPMKGHSHVYWYRQLPEEGLKFMVYLQKENIIDESGMPKERFSAEFPKEGPSILRIQQVVRGDSAAYFCASSPLWREGTDTQYFGPGTRLTVL.

The chain combines TRBV27 with TRBJ2-7; TRBD2 matches at 9 bases. Trimming cost V 2 bases and J 6 bases; bases outside gene matches: 5. The CDR3 has 14 amino acids. Germline V gene lookup returns CDR1 MNHEY and CDR2 SMNVEV (reference sequence). The CDR3 region has the DNA TGTGCCAGCAGTTTAGGAACTAGCGGGTTCGAGCAGTACTTC. This codes for CASSLGTSGFEQYF.

This chain uses TRBV6-5 with TRBJ1-2; TRBD1 might be the D (5 bases). CDR3 length: 13 amino acids. CDR1 and CDR2 from the germline V gene are MNHEY and SVGAGI. Trimming took off 5 bases at V and 3 bases at J, with 10 bases between the two ends. The CDR3 protein is CASSPGQDYGYTF. The CDR3 bases are TGTGCCAGCAGTCCCGGACAAGACTATGGCTACACCTTC.

The rearrangement uses TRBV6-5 and TRBJ2-3; no firm D call. Looked up from germline, CDR1 is MNHEY and CDR2 is SVGAGI. Trimming pared 0 bases from V and 1 base from J, leaving 5 bases between. The CDR3 has 14 amino acids. CDR3 DNA: TGTGCCAGCAGTTACTCAGGAGGCACAGATACGCAGTATTTT. It specifies CASSYSGGTDTQYF.

This chain connects TRBV30 to TRBJ1-1, with unresolved D. The germline V gene has CDR1 GTSNPN and CDR2 SVGIG (reference sequence). V shed 5 bases and J shed 5 bases, with 12 bases lying between them. The CDR3 is made up of 12 amino acids. The CDR3 here is CAWGPGRTEAFF. CDR3 sequence (DNA): TGTGCCTGGGGTCCGGGTAGGACTGAAGCTTTCTTT.

The chain is built from TRBV14 and TRBJ2-3; the match to TRBD2 covers 11 bases. This CDR3 has 14 residues. Per the germline V gene, CDR1 is SGHDN and CDR2 is FVKESK. Trimming at V came to 2 bases and at J to 5 bases, leaving 0 bases not matched to a gene. CDR3 sequence reads: CASSQLAGGDTQYF. The CDR3 nucleotides read TGTGCCAGCAGCCAACTAGCGGGAGGAGATACGCAGTATTTT. Full variable domain (outside the CDR3, taken from reference TRBV14 and TRBJ2-3): EAGVTQFPSHSVIEKGQTVTLRCDPISGHDNLYWYRRVMGKEIKFLLHFVKESKQDESGMPNNRFLAERTGGTYSTLKVQPAELEDSGVYFCASSQLAGGDTQYFGPGTRLTVL.

V is TRBV5-8 and J is TRBJ2-1, with TRBD2 matching over 13 bases. The CDR3 runs to 15 residues. Per the germline V gene, CDR1 is SGHTS and CDR2 is YDEGEE. Trimming at V came to 5 bases and at J to 7 bases, leaving 6 bases not matched to a gene. CDR3 loop: CASRTGTSGKNEQFF. The CDR3 DNA is TGTGCCAGCAGGACCGGGACTAGCGGGAAGAATGAGCAGTTCTTC.

This clone occurred once. V and J are TRBV5-1 and TRBJ2-1, with TRBD1 matching 8 bases. CDR3 length equals 15 residues. CDR1 and CDR2 from the germline V gene are SGHRS and YFSETQ. V dropped 1 base and J dropped 6; count of bases not matched to a gene: 6. As DNA, the CDR3 is TGCGCCAGCAGCTTGTTAGTAGGACAGGGCAATGAGCAGTTCTTC. It translates to CASSLLVGQGNEQFF.

This rearrangement joins TRBV7-9 to TRBJ2-7, with 11 bases matching TRBD2. Germline values: CDR1 SEHNR, CDR2 FQNEAQ (reference sequence). The V segment lost 5 bases and the J segment 7 bases; nucleotides outside the gene matches: 10. The CDR3 totals 15 residues. The CDR3 is CASSLGLAGPREQYF. CDR3 in DNA: TGTGCCAGCAGCCTAGGACTAGCGGGTCCCCGGGAGCAGTACTTC.

This chain connects TRBV12-5 to TRBJ2-7, with 13 bases matching TRBD2. The CDR3 totals 16 residues. Trimming cost V 5 bases and J 5 bases; bases outside gene matches: 9. CDR1 is LGHNT, CDR2 FRNRAP, per germline. This CDR3 reads CASGHPGLAGKHEQYV. DNA for the CDR3: TGTGCTAGTGGTCATCCGGGACTAGCGGGGAAGCACGAGCAGTACGTC.

The V and J genes are TRBV3-1 (or the pseudogene TRBV3-2) and TRBJ1-1; D not certain. The CDR3 is 18 residues long. Germline V lookup: CDR1 LGHDT, CDR2 YNNKEL (reference sequence). Trimming removed 0 bases from V and 7 bases from J, with 24 bases in between. CDR3 in amino acids: CASSQDLGFFTTNLEAFF. CDR3 bases: TGTGCCAGCAGCCAAGATCTTGGCTTTTTCACCACCAACCTTGAAGCTTTCTTT.

V usage is TRBV24-1 and J usage is TRBJ2-1, with TRBD2 matching 11 bases. The CDR3 runs to 17 residues. Trimming removed 4 bases from V and 2 bases from J; junction bases left unmatched: 6. Germline-derived CDR1 and CDR2 are KGHDR and SFDVKD. CDR3 sequence (DNA): TGTGCCACCAGTGACGGGACTAGCGGAGGCCCCTACAATGAGCAGTTCTTC. It translates to CATSDGTSGGPYNEQFF.

The genes are TRBV4-1 and TRBJ2-2, with D possibly being TRBD2 (7 bases). The V and J ends lost 0 bases and 5 bases respectively, with 13 bases between them. The CDR3 consists of 16 residues. Per the germline V gene, CDR1 is MGHRA and CDR2 is YSYEKL. The CDR3 nucleotides are TGCGCCAGCAGCCAAGATTCGGGGGGACATACCGGGGAGCTGTTTTTT. Translating it yields CASSQDSGGHTGELFF.

The gene calls are TRBV28 and TRBJ1-6; perhaps TRBD1 as D (6 bases). CDR3 length: 16 residues. Germline CDR1 reads MDHEN; CDR2 reads SYDVKM. The V and J ends lost 2 bases and 7 bases respectively, with 15 bases between them. The CDR3 is CASSLSFTGPNSPLHF. The DNA for the CDR3 is TGTGCCAGCAGTTTAAGTTTTACAGGGCCAAATTCACCCCTCCACTTT.

The rearrangement joins TRBV9 to TRBJ2-2, with D possibly TRBD2 on 5 matching bases. Germline lookup yields CDR1 SGDLS and CDR2 YYNGEE. CDR3 length: 11 residues. V lost 7 bases and J 6 bases, leaving 7 bases between the germline ends. CDR3 sequence: CASAGAGELFF. Here the CDR3 DNA reads TGTGCCAGCGCCGGGGCCGGGGAGCTGTTTTTT.

The gene calls are TRBV9 and TRBJ2-1, with 10 bases fitting TRBD2. Germline trimming cut 0 bases from V and 4 bases from J; bases unmatched to any gene: 4. The CDR3 runs 16 residues. Germline-derived CDR1 and CDR2 are SGDLS and YYNGEE. The CDR3 loop reads CASSVEGTSVYNEQFF. The CDR3 nucleotides are TGTGCCAGCAGCGTAGAAGGGACTAGCGTTTACAATGAGCAGTTCTTC.